Following are 18 T cell receptor beta chains from one sample sequenced in a study of cytomegalovirus exposure and HLA in healthy donors (dated 2017 in TCRdb). Libraries were built with the immunoSEQ multiplex PCR assay. For the multiplex PCR, a mixture combining 60 forward primers for TCR Vbeta segments and 13 reverse primers for TCR Jbeta segments was used. Sourced from immuneACCESS, this table was stored by TCRdb with only in-frame sequences that have V and J called. A share of the clones is absent; for the studies checked, an unresolved V gene accounts for under half, and the remainder has no known explanation. In all, the sample holds about 130,000 clones, and around four fifths of those were seen once. The ten largest clones take up 4.5% to 5% of the sample. Sequencing was carried out using PBMCs. These receptor sequences come from a man younger than 40 in good health.

V gene TRBV6-5 combines with J gene TRBJ2-4; D might be TRBD1 (8 bases). CDR1 MNHEY and CDR2 SVGAGI come from the germline V gene. The CDR3 runs to 14 residues. V was shortened by 0 bases and J by 8 bases, with 11 bases between the two germline ends. The chain's CDR3 is CASSYSTGGDIQYF. The DNA for the CDR3 is TGTGCCAGCAGTTACTCTACAGGGGGGGACATTCAGTACTTC.

The J gene is TRBJ2-3, the V gene TRBV18; 8 nucleotides match TRBD2. V lost 4 bases and J lost 4; bases outside the gene matches: 7. Germline-derived CDR1 and CDR2 are KGHSH and LQKENI. CDR3 length equals 15 residues. CDR3 in DNA: TGTGCCAGCTCACGGTTAGCGGGACTCGCAGATACGCAGTATTTT. Protein sequence: CASSRLAGLADTQYF.

The V gene is TRBV12-5, the J gene TRBJ2-7, with a possible D match to TRBD2 (5 bases). Germline V gene sequence: CDR1 LGHNT, CDR2 FRNRAP. The CDR3 spans 12 residues. Deletions cut 6 bases from V and 9 bases from J, with 15 bases between. The CDR3 DNA reads as TGTGCTAGTGGAGACTACACGGGGAGGCAGTACTTC. Translating gives CASGDYTGRQYF.

The J gene is TRBJ2-5, the V gene TRBV5-1, with 7 bases lining up with TRBD2. The J call may be in error: the DNA end matches TRBJ2-7 better. This CDR3 comprises 16 residues. Looked up from germline, CDR1 is SGHRS and CDR2 is YFSETQ. The CDR3: CASRAAGREDSYEQYF. The CDR3 coding sequence is TGCGCCAGCAGGGCCGCGGGTCGGGAGGACTCCTACGAGCAGTACTTC.

This clone was observed a single time. The V gene is TRBV2, the J gene TRBJ1-6; D is ambiguous. The CDR3 is 16 residues long. V gave up 2 bases and J gave up 2 bases, with 10 bases separating them. In germline, CDR1 is SNHLY, CDR2 FYNNEI. CDR3 region: CASSEPEEAYNSPLHF. The CDR3 bases are TGTGCCAGCAGTGAACCGGAGGAGGCCTATAATTCACCCCTCCACTTT. Full variable domain (rest looked up from reference TRBV2 and TRBJ1-6): EPEVTQTPSHQVTQMGQEVILRCVPISNHLYFYWYRQILGQKVEFLVSFYNNEISEKSEIFDDQFSVERPDGSNFTLKIRSTKLEDSAMYFCASSEPEEAYNSPLHFGNGTRLTVT.

The genes are TRBV2 and TRBJ1-4; a possible D gene is TRBD1 (6 bases). V was shortened by 8 bases and J by 5 bases, with 12 bases between the two germline ends. CDR3 size: 13 residues. Germline V gene lookup returns CDR1 SNHLY and CDR2 FYNNEI. The CDR3 DNA sequence: TGTGCCAGCGGGACGGGGACAAATGAAAAACTGTTTTTT. This encodes CASGTGTNEKLFF. Drawing the rest from reference TRBV2 and TRBJ1-4, the complete variable domain is EPEVTQTPSHQVTQMGQEVILRCVPISNHLYFYWYRQILGQKVEFLVSFYNNEISEKSEIFDDQFSVERPDGSNFTLKIRSTKLEDSAMYFCASGTGTNEKLFFGSGTQLSVL.

The chain joins TRBV7-2 to TRBJ1-2; 9 bases align to TRBD1. CDR3 length: 15 residues. The germline V gene has CDR1 SGHTA and CDR2 FQGNSA. Germline trimming cut 1 base from V and 8 bases from J; bases unmatched to any gene: 8. CDR3 in DNA: TGTGCCAGCAGCTTAGATCGGCGGGACAGGGTAGGCTACACCTTC. Amino acids: CASSLDRRDRVGYTF.

The chain's CDR3 is CASSLQGSTDTQYF. CDR3 DNA sequence: TGTGCCAGCAGCTTACAGGGAAGCACAGATACGCAGTATTTT. The chain joins TRBV5-5 to TRBJ2-3, with D possibly TRBD1 on 6 matching bases. Per germline, CDR1 SGHKS and CDR2 YYEKEE (reference sequence). V dropped 2 bases and J dropped 0 bases, with 7 bases sitting between them. This CDR3 has 14 residues.

The chain links TRBV7-5 to TRBJ2-5; TRBD2, the table's D call, was not compared with the DNA. With the DNA end fitting TRBJ2-7 better, the J assignment may be wrong. TRBV7-5 is a listed pseudogene. The CDR3 runs to 21 residues. The CDR3 loop is CARSLGQGAKEILAGGVEQYF. CDR3 DNA: TGTGCCAGAAGCTTAGGGCAGGGGGCTAAGGAAATACTAGCGGGAGGGGTCGAGCAGTACTTC.

The chain uses TRBV6-6 and TRBJ2-3, with D tentatively TRBD2 (5 bases). CDR1 is MNHNY, CDR2 SVGAGI, per germline (reference sequence). The CDR3 has 15 residues. Trimming pared 4 bases from V and 1 base from J, leaving 12 bases between. CDR3: CASSWVKGGTDTQYF. The CDR3 region has the DNA TGTGCCAGCAGTTGGGTTAAGGGAGGCACAGATACGCAGTATTTT.

This clone was seen once. This chain uses TRBV19 with TRBJ1-5; a possible D gene is TRBD1 (5 bases). V shed 5 bases and J shed 6 bases, with 17 bases lying between them. This CDR3 has 15 residues. Germline assignment: CDR1 LNHDA and CDR2 SQIVND (reference sequence). CDR3 bases: TGTGCCAGTAGTCCGCCGCGGGGCGTGGGTCAGCCCCAGCATTTT. This encodes CASSPPRGVGQPQHF.

This clone has just one count. The CDR3 bases are TGTGCCAGCAGCCCAGGGACAGGGGAGGCCGGGGAGCTGTTTTTT. It yields the protein CASSPGTGEAGELFF. This chain uses TRBV7-9 with TRBJ2-2; 10 bases fit TRBD1. V was clipped by 5 bases and J by 6 bases; unmatched bases: 6. CDR1 and CDR2 from the germline V gene are SEHNR and FQNEAQ (reference sequence). The CDR3 loop spans 15 amino acids.

The chain recombines TRBV19 with TRBJ2-3; the D gene is possibly TRBD1 (5 bases). Germline V gene data show CDR1 as LNHDA and CDR2 as SQIVND (reference sequence). Trimming stripped 11 bases from V and 2 bases from J, with 11 bases between. The CDR3 is 12 amino acids. Written as DNA, the CDR3 is TGTGCCGCAGGGCGGCCCACAGATACGCAGTATTTT. It encodes CAAGRPTDTQYF.

This sequence joins TRBV25-1 and TRBJ2-3; TRBD2 aligns across 9 bases. V gave up 5 bases and J gave up 4 bases; unmatched junction bases: 7. Germline CDR1 MGHDK, CDR2 SYGVNS. The CDR3 loop spans 15 amino acids. The CDR3 protein is CASSITGLAADTQYF. The CDR3 DNA is TGTGCCAGCAGTATTACGGGACTAGCTGCAGATACGCAGTATTTT.

This clone came up a few times. This sequence joins TRBV19 and TRBJ1-5, with a tentative D call TRBD1 (5 bases). Germline CDR1 and CDR2: LNHDA and SQIVND (reference sequence). V was cut by 5 bases and J by 6 bases, with 17 bases left in between. This CDR3 is built from 15 residues. The CDR3 loop is CASSPRTLRGQPQHF. DNA of the CDR3: TGTGCCAGTAGTCCCCGTACCCTAAGGGGTCAGCCCCAGCATTTT. The entire variable domain, with the rest obtained from reference TRBV19 and TRBJ1-5, is as follows: DGGITQSPKYLFRKEGQNVTLSCEQNLNHDAMYWYRQDPGQGLRLIYYSQIVNDFQKGDIAEGYSVSREKKESFPLTVTSAQKNPTAFYLCASSPRTLRGQPQHFGDGTRLSIL.

The V gene is TRBV11-2, the J gene TRBJ2-7; 11 nucleotides agree with TRBD2. In germline, CDR1 is SGHAT, CDR2 FQNNGV. J gave up 4 bases and V 4 bases, and 3 bases lay outside the gene matches. This CDR3 has 14 residues. As DNA, the CDR3 is TGTGCCAGCAGCTCAACTAGCGGGAGATACGAGCAGTACTTC. It translates to CASSSTSGRYEQYF.

This clone showed up just a few times. CDR3 nucleotide sequence: TGTGCCAGTAGTATTAAATACCTAGCGGGAAGGTTCGGCACAGATACGCAGTATTTT. Protein: CASSIKYLAGRFGTDTQYF. This chain connects TRBV19 to TRBJ2-3; 9 bases agree with TRBD2. Germline CDR1 reads LNHDA; CDR2 reads SQIVND (reference sequence). The CDR3 spans 19 residues. After removal of 3 bases from V and 1 base from J, the junction contained 14 bases not matched to a gene.

V is TRBV28 and J is TRBJ1-2; a weak D match, TRBD1 (5 bases). Germline assignment: CDR1 MDHEN and CDR2 SYDVKM. Trimming left V 6 bases short and J 4 bases short, with 18 bases between. This CDR3 contains 15 residues. CDR3 DNA: TGTGCCAGCAGCCACAGGACAACCCCCGGCTATGGCTACACCTTC. This codes for CASSHRTTPGYGYTF.